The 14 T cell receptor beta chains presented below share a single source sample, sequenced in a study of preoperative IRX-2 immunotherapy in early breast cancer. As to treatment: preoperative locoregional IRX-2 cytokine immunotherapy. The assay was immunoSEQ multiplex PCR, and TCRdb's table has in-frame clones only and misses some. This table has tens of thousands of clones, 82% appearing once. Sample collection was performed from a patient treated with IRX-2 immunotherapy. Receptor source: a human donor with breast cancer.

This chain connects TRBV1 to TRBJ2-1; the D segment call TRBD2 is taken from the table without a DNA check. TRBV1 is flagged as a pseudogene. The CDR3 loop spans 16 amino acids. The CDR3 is CASSQVETWSYNEQFF. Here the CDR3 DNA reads TGCGCCAGCAGCCAAGTAGAGACTTGGTCCTACAATGAGCAGTTCTTC.

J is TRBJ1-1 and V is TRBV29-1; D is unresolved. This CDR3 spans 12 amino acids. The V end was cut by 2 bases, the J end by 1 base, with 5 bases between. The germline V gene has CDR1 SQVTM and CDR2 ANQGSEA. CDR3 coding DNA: TGCAGCGTTGAACGGTGGAACACTGAAGCTTTCTTT. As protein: CSVERWNTEAFF.

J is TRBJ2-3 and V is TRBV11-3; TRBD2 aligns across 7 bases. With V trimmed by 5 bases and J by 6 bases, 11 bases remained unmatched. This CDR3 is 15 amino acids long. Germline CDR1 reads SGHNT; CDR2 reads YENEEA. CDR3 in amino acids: CASSPGSWGGDTQYF. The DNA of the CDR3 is TGTGCCAGCAGCCCGGGATCTTGGGGGGGGGATACGCAGTATTTT.

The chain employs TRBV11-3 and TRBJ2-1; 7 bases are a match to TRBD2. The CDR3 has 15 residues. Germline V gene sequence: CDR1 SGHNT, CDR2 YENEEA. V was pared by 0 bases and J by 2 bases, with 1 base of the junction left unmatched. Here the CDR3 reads CASSLDSGAYNEQFF. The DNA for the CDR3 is TGTGCCAGCAGCTTAGACAGCGGGGCCTACAATGAGCAGTTCTTC. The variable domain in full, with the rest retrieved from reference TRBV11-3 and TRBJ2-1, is EAGVVQSPRYKIIEKKQPVAFWCNPISGHNTLYWYLQNLGQGPELLIRYENEEAVDDSQLPKDRFSAERLKGVDSTLKIQPAELGDSAVYLCASSLDSGAYNEQFFGPGTRLTVL.

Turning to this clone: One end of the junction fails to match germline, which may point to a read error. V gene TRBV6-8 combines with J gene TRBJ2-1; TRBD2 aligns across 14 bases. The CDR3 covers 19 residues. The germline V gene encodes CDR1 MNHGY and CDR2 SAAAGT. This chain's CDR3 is CAISFTGLAGEGSYNEQFF. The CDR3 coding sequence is TGTGCCATCAGTTTTACGGGACTAGCGGGAGAAGGATCCTACAATGAGCAGTTCTTC.

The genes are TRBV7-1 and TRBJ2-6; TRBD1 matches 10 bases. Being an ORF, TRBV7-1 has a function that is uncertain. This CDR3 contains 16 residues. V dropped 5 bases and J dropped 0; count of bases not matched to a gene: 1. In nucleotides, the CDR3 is TGTGCCAGCAGCCGGGACAGGGGCTCTGGGGCCAACGTCCTGACTTTC. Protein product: CASSRDRGSGANVLTF.

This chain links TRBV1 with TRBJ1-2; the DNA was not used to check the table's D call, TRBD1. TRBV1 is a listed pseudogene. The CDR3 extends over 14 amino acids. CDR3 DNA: TGCGCCAGCAGCCGAGACAGGGGGAACTATGGCTACACCTTC. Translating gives CASSRDRGNYGYTF.

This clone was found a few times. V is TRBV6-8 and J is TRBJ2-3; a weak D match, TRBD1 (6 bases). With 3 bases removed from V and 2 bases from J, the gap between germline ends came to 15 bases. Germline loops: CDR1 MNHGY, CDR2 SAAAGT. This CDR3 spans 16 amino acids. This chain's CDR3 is CASSYSPRGFTDTQYF. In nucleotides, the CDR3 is TGTGCCAGCAGTTATAGTCCCAGGGGATTCACAGATACGCAGTATTTT.

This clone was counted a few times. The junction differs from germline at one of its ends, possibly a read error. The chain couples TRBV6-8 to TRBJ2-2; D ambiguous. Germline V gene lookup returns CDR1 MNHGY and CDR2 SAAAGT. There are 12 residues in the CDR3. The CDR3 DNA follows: TGTGCCATCAGTGGGCTAGCCGGGGAGCTGTTTTTT. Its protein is CAISGLAGELFF.

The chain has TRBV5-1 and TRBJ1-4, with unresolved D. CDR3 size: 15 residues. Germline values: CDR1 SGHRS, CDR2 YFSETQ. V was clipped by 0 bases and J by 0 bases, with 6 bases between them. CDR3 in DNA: TGCGCCAGCAGCTTGGTGGCAGCAACTAATGAAAAACTGTTTTTT. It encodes CASSLVAATNEKLFF.

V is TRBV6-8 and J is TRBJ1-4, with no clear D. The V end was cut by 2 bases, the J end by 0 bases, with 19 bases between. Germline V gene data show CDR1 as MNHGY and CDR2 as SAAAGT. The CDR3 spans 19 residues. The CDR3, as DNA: TGTGCCAGCAGTTACGTGTCAGAGGGCGGGTCGGCAACTAATGAAAAACTGTTTTTT. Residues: CASSYVSEGGSATNEKLFF.

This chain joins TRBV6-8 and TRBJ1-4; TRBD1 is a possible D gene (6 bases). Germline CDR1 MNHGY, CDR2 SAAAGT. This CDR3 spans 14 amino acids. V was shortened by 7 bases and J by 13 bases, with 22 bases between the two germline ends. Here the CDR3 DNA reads TGTGCCAGCACCGAACATAGGGGGGGGACGGGACTGTTTTTT. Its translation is CASTEHRGGTGLFF.

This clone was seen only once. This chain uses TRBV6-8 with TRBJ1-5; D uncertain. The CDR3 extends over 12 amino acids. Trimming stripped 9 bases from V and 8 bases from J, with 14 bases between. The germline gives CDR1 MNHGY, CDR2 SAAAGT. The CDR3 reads CARLPGSEPQHF. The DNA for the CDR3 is TGTGCCAGGTTACCAGGCTCGGAGCCCCAGCATTTT.

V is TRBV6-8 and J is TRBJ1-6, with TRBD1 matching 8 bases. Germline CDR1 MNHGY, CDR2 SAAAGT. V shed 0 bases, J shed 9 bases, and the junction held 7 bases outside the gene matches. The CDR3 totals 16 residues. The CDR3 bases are TGTGCCAGCAGTTACTCGATTTGGACAGGGTCTTCACCCCTCCACTTT. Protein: CASSYSIWTGSSPLHF.